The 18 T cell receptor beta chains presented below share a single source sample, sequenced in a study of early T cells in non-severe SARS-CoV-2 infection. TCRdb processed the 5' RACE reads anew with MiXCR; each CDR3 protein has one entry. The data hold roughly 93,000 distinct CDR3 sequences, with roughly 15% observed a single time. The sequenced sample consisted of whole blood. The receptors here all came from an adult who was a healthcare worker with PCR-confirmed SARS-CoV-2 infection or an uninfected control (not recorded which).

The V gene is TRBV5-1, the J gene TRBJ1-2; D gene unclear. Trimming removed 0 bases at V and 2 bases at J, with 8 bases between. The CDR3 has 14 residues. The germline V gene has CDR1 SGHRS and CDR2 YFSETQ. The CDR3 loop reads CASSLEQQNYGYTF. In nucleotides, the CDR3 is TGCGCCAGCAGCTTGGAGCAGCAAAACTATGGCTACACCTTC.

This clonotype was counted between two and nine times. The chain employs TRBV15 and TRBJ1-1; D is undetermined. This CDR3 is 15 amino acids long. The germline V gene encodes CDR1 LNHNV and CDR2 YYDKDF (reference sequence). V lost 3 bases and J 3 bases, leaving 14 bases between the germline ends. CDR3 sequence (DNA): TGTGCCACCAGCAGGCGGGGAGGGATTGACACTGAAGCTTTCTTT. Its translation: CATSRRGGIDTEAFF.

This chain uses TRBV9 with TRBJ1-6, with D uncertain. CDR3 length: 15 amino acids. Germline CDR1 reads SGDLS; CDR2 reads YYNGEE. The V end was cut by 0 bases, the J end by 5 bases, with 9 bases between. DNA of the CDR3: TGTGCCAGCAGCGTAGGCGGCGGAGATAATTCACCCCTCCACTTT. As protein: CASSVGGGDNSPLHF.

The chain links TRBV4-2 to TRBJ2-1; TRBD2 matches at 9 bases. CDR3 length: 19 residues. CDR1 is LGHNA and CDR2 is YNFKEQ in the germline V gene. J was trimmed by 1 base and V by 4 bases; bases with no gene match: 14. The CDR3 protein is CASSRVARGGLQSYNEQFF. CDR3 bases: TGTGCCAGCAGCCGGGTCGCGCGGGGGGGCCTACAATCCTACAATGAGCAGTTCTTC.

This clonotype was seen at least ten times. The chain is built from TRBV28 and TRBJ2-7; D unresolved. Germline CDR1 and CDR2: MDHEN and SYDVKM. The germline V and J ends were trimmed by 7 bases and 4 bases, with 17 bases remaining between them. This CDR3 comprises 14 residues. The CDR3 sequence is CASTSTSPPYEQYV. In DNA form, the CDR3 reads TGTGCCAGCACCTCGACTTCTCCCCCTTACGAGCAGTACGTC.

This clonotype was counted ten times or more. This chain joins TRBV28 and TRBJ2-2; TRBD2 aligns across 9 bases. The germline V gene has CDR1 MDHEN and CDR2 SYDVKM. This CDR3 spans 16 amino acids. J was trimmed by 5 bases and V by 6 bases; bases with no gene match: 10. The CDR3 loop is CASRGGGADWTGELFF. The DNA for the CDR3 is TGTGCCAGCAGAGGCGGGGGGGCTGATTGGACCGGGGAGCTGTTTTTT.

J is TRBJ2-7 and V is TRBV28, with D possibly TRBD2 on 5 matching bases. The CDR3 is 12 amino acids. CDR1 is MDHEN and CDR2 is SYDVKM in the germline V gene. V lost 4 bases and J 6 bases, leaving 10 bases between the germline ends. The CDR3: CASSSRVVEQYV. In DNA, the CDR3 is TGTGCCAGCAGTTCGAGGGTAGTCGAGCAGTACGTC.

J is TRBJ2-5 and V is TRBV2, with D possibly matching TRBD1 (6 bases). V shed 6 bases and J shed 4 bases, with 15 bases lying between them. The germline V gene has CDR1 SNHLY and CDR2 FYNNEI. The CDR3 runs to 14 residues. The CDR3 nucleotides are TGTGCCAGCAGGGGATCAGGGGTGCGAGAGACCCAGTACTTC. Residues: CASRGSGVRETQYF.

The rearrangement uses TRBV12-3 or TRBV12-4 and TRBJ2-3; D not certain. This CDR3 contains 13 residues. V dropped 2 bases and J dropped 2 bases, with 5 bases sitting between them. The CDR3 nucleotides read TGTGCCAGCAGTTTACGAGTCACAGATACGCAGTATTTT. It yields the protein CASSLRVTDTQYF.

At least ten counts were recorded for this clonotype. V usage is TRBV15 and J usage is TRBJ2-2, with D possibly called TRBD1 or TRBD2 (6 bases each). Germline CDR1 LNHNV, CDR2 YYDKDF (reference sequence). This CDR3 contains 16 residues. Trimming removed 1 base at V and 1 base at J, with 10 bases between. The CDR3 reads CATSRVGGLNTGELFF. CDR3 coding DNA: TGTGCCACCAGCAGAGTTGGGGGGCTGAACACCGGGGAGCTGTTTTTT. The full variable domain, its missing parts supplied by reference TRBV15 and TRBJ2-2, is DAMVIQNPRYQVTQFGKPVTLSCSQTLNHNVMYWYQQKSSQAPKLLFHYYDKDFNNEADTPDNFQSRRPNTSFCFLDIRSPGLGDTAMYLCATSRVGGLNTGELFFGEGSRLTVL.

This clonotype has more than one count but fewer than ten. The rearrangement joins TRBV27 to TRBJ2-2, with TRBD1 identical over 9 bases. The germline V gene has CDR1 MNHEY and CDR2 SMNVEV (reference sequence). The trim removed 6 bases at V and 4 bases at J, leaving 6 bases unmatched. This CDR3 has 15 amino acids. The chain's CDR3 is CASRKQGAGTGELFF. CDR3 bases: TGTGCCAGCAGGAAACAGGGGGCGGGCACCGGGGAGCTGTTTTTT.

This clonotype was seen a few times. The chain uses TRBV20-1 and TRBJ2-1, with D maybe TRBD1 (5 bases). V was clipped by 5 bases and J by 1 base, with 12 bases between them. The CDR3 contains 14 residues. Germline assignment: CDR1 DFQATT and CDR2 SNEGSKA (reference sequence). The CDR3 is CSARGRTSYNEQFF. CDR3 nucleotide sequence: TGCAGTGCTCGAGGACGGACATCCTACAATGAGCAGTTCTTC.

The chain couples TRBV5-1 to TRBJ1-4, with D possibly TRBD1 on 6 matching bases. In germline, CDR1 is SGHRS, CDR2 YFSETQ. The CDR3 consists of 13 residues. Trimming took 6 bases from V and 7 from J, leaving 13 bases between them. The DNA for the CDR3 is TGCGCCAGCAACCCGGGACACGGTGAAAAACTGTTTTTT. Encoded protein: CASNPGHGEKLFF.

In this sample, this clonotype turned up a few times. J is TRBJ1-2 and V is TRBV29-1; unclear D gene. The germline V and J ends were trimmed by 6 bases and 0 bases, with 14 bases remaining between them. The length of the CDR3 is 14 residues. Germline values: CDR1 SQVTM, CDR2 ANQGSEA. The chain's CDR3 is CSVAEGPSNYGYTF. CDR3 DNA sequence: TGCAGCGTCGCAGAAGGTCCTTCTAACTATGGCTACACCTTC.

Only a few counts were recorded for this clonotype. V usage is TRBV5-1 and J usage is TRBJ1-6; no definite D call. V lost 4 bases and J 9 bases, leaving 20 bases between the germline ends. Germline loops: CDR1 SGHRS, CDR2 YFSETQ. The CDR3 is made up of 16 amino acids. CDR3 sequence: CASSATGNHFGSPLHF. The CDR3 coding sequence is TGCGCCAGCAGCGCCACCGGGAACCACTTCGGTTCACCCCTCCACTTT.

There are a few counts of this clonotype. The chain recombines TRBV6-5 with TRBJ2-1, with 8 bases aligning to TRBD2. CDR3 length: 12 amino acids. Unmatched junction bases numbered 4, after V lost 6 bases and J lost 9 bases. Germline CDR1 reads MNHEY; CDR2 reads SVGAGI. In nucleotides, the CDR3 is TGTGCCAGCAGAGACGGGGGGGGTGAGCAGTTCTTC. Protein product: CASRDGGGEQFF.

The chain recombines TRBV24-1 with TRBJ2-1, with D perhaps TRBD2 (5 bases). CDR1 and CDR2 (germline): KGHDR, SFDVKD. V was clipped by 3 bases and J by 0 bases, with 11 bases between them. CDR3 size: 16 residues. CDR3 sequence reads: CATSDGGGRSYNEQFF. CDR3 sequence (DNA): TGTGCCACCAGTGATGGCGGAGGCCGCTCCTACAATGAGCAGTTCTTC.

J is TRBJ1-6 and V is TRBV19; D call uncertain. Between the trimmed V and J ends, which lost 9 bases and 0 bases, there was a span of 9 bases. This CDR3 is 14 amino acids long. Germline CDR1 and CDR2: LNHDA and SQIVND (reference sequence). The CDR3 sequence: CASGFSSYNSPLHF. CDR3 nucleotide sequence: TGTGCCAGCGGTTTTAGCTCCTATAATTCACCCCTCCACTTT.